This T cell receptor beta chain is drawn from a study of T cell responses to AZD1222 COVID-19 vaccine. Sequenced by immunoSEQ multiplex PCR; TCRdb stores in-frame clones only, minus some. Among under 150,000 clones listed, approximately 89% were seen once. This clone was found once. V was cut by 3 bases and J by 0 bases, with 13 bases left in between. This CDR3 has 16 residues. CDR1 and CDR2 from the germline V gene are SGHKS and YYEKEE (reference sequence). The rearrangement links TRBV5-5 to TRBJ1-5, with D possibly matching TRBD1 (6 bases). The specimen was peripheral blood, collected on day 0 of AZD1222 vaccination. This clonotype was obtained from an adult in good health. The CDR3 bases are TGTGCCAGCAGCTCGGGACACCCCTATAGCAATCAGCCCCAGCATTTT. Translating it yields CASSSGHPYSNQPQHF.